The clone carrying this TCR beta chain has a single count. The V and J ends lost 0 bases and 0 bases respectively, with 15 bases between them. The V gene's germline CDR1 is SGHRS and CDR2 YFSETQ. The CDR3 loop spans 17 amino acids. Clones were sequenced by immunoSEQ multiplex PCR, and TCRdb holds only the in-frame ones, with some missing. This repertoire shows fewer than 120,000 clones, 88% found once; its top ten account for around 3.2%. The data were taken from a study of blood T cell repertoires in COVID-19. Study as a whole: The study drew acute and convalescent COVID-19 samples from the United States, Italy and Spain.

This chain connects TRBV5-1 to TRBJ1-1, with a possible D match to TRBD1 (6 bases). What was sequenced was peripheral blood. The receptor was derived from a woman between 45 and 65 years old with acute or convalescent COVID-19. DNA of the CDR3: TGCGCCAGCAGCTTGGACCTTAGACAGGCTCTGAACACTGAAGCTTTCTTT. As protein: CASSLDLRQALNTEAFF.